This TCR beta chain is from a study of blood T cells in healthy people across ages. The CDR3 contains 18 residues. Germline V gene data show CDR1 as SGHRS and CDR2 as YFSETQ. After removal of 3 bases from V and 4 bases from J, the junction contained 14 bases not matched to a gene. The authors ran a second PCR of about 6 to 11 cycles using a sample-barcoded 5' primer and a J-beta primer mix. TCRdb analysed the 5' RACE reads with MiXCR anew, one entry per CDR3 protein. Among over 600,000 distinct CDR3 sequences listed, approximately 60% were seen once. Input material: blood. The chain employs TRBV5-1 and TRBJ2-3; 10 nucleotides match TRBD2. The TCR comes from a man aged 40-55 years in good health. The CDR3 here is CASSSDGKRGGPADTQYF. In DNA, the CDR3 is TGCGCCAGCAGCTCCGATGGGAAGCGGGGGGGCCCTGCAGATACGCAGTATTTT.